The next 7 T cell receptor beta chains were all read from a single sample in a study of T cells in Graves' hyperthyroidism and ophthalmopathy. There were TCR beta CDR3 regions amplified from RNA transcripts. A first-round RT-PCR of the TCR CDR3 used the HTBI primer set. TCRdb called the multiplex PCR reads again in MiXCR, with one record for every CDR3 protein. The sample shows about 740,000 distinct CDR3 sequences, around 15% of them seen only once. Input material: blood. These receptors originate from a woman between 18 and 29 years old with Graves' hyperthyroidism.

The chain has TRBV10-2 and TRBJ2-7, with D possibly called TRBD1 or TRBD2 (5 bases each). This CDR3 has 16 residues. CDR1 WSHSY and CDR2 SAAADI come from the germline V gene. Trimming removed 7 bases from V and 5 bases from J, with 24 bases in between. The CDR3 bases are TGCGCCAGCAAAGATCCCATGAGGGGCGGAAGGGACGAGCAGTACTTC. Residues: CASKDPMRGGRDEQYF.

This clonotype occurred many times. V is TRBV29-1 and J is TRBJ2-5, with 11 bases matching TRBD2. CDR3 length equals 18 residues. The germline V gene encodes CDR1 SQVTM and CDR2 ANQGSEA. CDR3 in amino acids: CGGDTEDPSGRRRETQYF. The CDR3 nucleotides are TGCGGGGGGGACACCGAGGATCCTAGCGGGAGGAGGAGGGAGACCCAGTACTTC. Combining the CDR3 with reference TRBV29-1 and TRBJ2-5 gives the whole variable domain SAVISQKPSRDICQRGTSLTIQCQVDSQVTMMFWYRQQPGQSLTLIATANQGSEATYESGFVIDKFPISRPNLTFSTLTVSNMSPEDSSIYLCGGDTEDPSGRRRETQYFGPGTRLLVL.

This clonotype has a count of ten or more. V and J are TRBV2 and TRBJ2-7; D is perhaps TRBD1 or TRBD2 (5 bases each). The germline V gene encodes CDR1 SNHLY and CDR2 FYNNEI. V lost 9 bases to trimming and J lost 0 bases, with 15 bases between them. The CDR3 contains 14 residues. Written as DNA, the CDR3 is TGTGCCAGGTCCGGGACCGAGTTCTCCTACGAGCAGTACTTC. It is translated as CARSGTEFSYEQYF.

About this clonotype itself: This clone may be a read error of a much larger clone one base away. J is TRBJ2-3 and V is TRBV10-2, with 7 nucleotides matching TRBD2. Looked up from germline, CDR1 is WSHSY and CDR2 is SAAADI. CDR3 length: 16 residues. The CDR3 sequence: CASSEIAGVGTDMQYF. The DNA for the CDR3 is TGCGCCAGCAGTGAGATCGCGGGAGTTGGCACAGATATGCAGTATTTT.

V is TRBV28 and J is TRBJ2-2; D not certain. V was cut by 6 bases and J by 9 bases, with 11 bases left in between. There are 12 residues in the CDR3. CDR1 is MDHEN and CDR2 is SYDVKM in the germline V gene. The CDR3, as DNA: TGTGCCAGCAGCCTAAGGGCTTGGGAGCTGTTTTTT. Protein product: CASSLRAWELFF.

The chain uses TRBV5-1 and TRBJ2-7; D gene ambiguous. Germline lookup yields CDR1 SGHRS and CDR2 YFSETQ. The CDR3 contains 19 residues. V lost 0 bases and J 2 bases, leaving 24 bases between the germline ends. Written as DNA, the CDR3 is TGCGCCAGCAGCTTGGATCCACTAACACAGACGATTCCCACCTACGAGCAGTACTTC. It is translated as CASSLDPLTQTIPTYEQYF.

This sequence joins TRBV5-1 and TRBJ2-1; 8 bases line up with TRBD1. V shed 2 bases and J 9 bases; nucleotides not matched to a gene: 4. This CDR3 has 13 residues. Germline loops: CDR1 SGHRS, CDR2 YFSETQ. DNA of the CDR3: TGCGCCAGCAGCTTACAGGGGGTAGGTGAGCAGTTCTTC. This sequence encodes CASSLQGVGEQFF.